Listed below are T cell receptor beta chains from one sample, sequenced in a study of shared clonotypes between healthy human individuals. Assay: immunoSEQ multiplex PCR; the TCRdb copy retains only in-frame clones and omits some. The sample consists of millions of clones, about 95% of them appearing once. Sequenced material: naive CD8+ T cells sorted from blood. These receptors all stem from a man between 18 and 35 years old in good health. CDR3s include the opening cysteine and the closing phenylalanine or tryptophan. A D gene is named only where the DNA matches it firmly. Clone sizes are given selectively: once, few, many, or a class where the clone is expanded.

CDR3nt | CDR3aa | v_gene | abundance | d_gene | j_gene
TGTGCCAGCAGCTTATCCAGCACCGGGGAGCTGTTTTTT | CASSLSSTGELFF | TRBV7-9 | - | - | TRBJ2-2
TGTGCCAGCAGCCTTCAGGCTGGGGGTGAGCAGTTCTTC | CASSLQAGGEQFF | TRBV5-6 | - | - | TRBJ2-1
TGTGCCAGCAGTCCGCCCGATCTAGCGGGGGGGCACGGGGAGCTGTTTTTT | CASSPPDLAGGHGELFF | TRBV28 | - | TRBD2 | TRBJ2-2
TGCGCCAGCAGCCAAGGCGAGGTTGGGGTTTCGTGGGGCAATCAGCCCCAGCATTTT | CASSQGEVGVSWGNQPQHF | TRBV4-1 | - | - | TRBJ1-5
TGTGCCAGCAGTCCGCAGGACGGCTACGAGCAGTACTTC | CASSPQDGYEQYF | TRBV6-1 | - | - | TRBJ2-7
TGTGCCAGCAGCGTGGGCGGGATCGCCTACGAGCAGTACTTC | CASSVGGIAYEQYF | TRBV9 | - | - | TRBJ2-7
TGCGCCAGCAGCCAGCAACTGAACTACGAGCAGTACTTC | CASSQQLNYEQYF | TRBV4-1 | - | - | TRBJ2-7
TGTGCCAGCAGCGTAGATCCAGAACGTTACAATGAGCAGTTCTTC | CASSVDPERYNEQFF | TRBV9 | - | - | TRBJ2-1
TGTGCCAGCAGCCCCCCAGGGGCTGAAGCTTTCTTT | CASSPPGAEAFF | TRBV5-4 | once | - | TRBJ1-1
TGTGCCAGCAGTTACATAGGGGGAGCCGGGGAGCTGTTTTTT | CASSYIGGAGELFF | TRBV6-5 | - | - | TRBJ2-2
TGTGCCAGCAGGCTAGGCGGGGGGCCGTTTGATACGCAGTATTTT | CASRLGGGPFDTQYF | TRBV7-2 | - | TRBD2 | TRBJ2-3
TGTGCCAGCAGTTCCATCATGGTAGCGGGAGTAAATGAGCAGTTCTTC | CASSSIMVAGVNEQFF | TRBV27 | - | TRBD2 | TRBJ2-1
TGTGCCACCAAAGGGGGGACAGGGACCTACGAGCAGTACTTC | CATKGGTGTYEQYF | TRBV2 | - | TRBD1 | TRBJ2-7
TGTGCCAGCAGCGGACAGGGGGCGAGAGAGACCCAGTACTTC | CASSGQGARETQYF | TRBV7-6 | once | TRBD1 | TRBJ2-5
TGTGCCAGCAGCGTAGGTGGGGGAGGCTATGGCTACACCTTC | CASSVGGGGYGYTF | TRBV9 | - | - | TRBJ1-2
TGTGCCAGCAGCGTAGGGGCGGGGCGGTACGAGCAGTACTTC | CASSVGAGRYEQYF | TRBV9 | - | - | TRBJ2-7
TGTGCCAGCAGCCCTGCGGTGGCCGGGGAGCTGTTTTTT | CASSPAVAGELFF | TRBV6-5 | once | - | TRBJ2-2
TGTGCCAGCAGTGGACAGGTCCGGAACACTGAAGCTTTCTTT | CASSGQVRNTEAFF | TRBV2 | - | - | TRBJ1-1
TGTGCCAGCAGCTCATGGGTCGGGACAGGGGGCTTAGATACGCAGTATTTT | CASSSWVGTGGLDTQYF | TRBV13 | - | TRBD1 | TRBJ2-3
TGTGCCAGCAGTTACGGTGAGAACACCGGGGAGCTGTTTTTT | CASSYGENTGELFF | TRBV6-5 | - | - | TRBJ2-2
TGTGCCAGCAGCCCCTGGGTAGCGGCAATCTCCTACGAGCAGTACTTC | CASSPWVAAISYEQYF | TRBV7-2 | once | - | TRBJ2-7
TGTGCCAGCAGTTACTCTGAAGAGCAGTACTTC | CASSYSEEQYF | TRBV6-5 | - | - | TRBJ2-7
TGTGCCAGCAGCACCCGGACTAGCGGACTATCAGATACGCAGTATTTT | CASSTRTSGLSDTQYF | TRBV13 | - | TRBD2 | TRBJ2-3
TGCGCCAGCAGCCGAACTGGGATTCCCCAAGAGACCCAGTACTTC | CASSRTGIPQETQYF | TRBV4-1 | - | - | TRBJ2-5
TGTGCCAGCAGCTTAGCTTACGGACTAGCGGGAGGGACCACGAGCACAGATACGCAGTATTTT | CASSLAYGLAGGTTSTDTQYF | TRBV13 | - | TRBD2 | TRBJ2-3